The 7 T cell receptor beta chains reported below all come from one sample, sequenced in a study of cytomegalovirus exposure and HLA in healthy donors (dated by TCRdb to the late 2010s). The library relied on the immunoSEQ multiplex PCR assay. For the multiplex PCR, a mixture combining 60 forward primers for TCR Vbeta segments and 13 reverse primers for TCR Jbeta segments was used. The immuneACCESS repertoire file appears here via TCRdb, limited to in-frame rearrangements. These files lack a portion of the clones; in checked studies, under half of the deficit traces to unresolved V genes, and the cause of the others is not known. The sample table shows about 200,000 clones, and approximately 86% are seen once. The ten largest clones represent around 1.5% of the sample. What was sequenced was PBMCs. The origin of the receptors is a woman aged 18-30 years in good health and CMV-seronegative.

The rearrangement links TRBV30 to TRBJ1-3; 7 nucleotides match TRBD1. CDR1 GTSNPN and CDR2 SVGIG come from the germline V gene (reference sequence). The CDR3 has 15 residues. V trimming: 5 bases; J trimming: 0 bases; junction bases outside the gene matches: 7. The CDR3 loop reads CAWQHRGFSGNTIYF. The CDR3 region has the DNA TGTGCCTGGCAACACAGGGGTTTCTCTGGAAACACCATATATTTT. Complete variable domain (other parts from reference TRBV30 and TRBJ1-3): SQTIHQWPATLVQPVGSPLSLECTVEGTSNPNLYWYRQAAGRGLQLLFYSVGIGQISSEVPQNLSASRPQDRQFILSSKKLLLSDSGFYLCAWQHRGFSGNTIYFGEGSWLTVV.

The chain joins TRBV5-4 to TRBJ1-1; 7 bases fit TRBD1. Germline CDR1 reads SGHNT; CDR2 reads YYREEE (reference sequence). J lost 4 bases, V lost 5 bases, and 8 bases had no gene match. The CDR3 covers 14 residues. This CDR3 is CASSLDRVGTEAFF. In nucleotides, the CDR3 is TGTGCCAGCAGTTTAGACAGGGTCGGCACTGAAGCTTTCTTT. The variable domain in full, with the rest retrieved from reference TRBV5-4 and TRBJ1-1, is ETGVTQSPTHLIKTRGQQVTLRCSSQSGHNTVSWYQQALGQGPQFIFQYYREEENGRGNFPPRFSGLQFPNYSSELNVNALELDDSALYLCASSLDRVGTEAFFGQGTRLTVV.

A note on this clone: One end of the junction is discordant with germline, which a read error may explain. The chain uses TRBV7-7 and TRBJ2-2; the match to TRBD2 covers 10 bases. CDR1 SSHAT and CDR2 FNYEAQ come from the germline V gene (reference sequence). The CDR3 is made up of 17 amino acids. CDR3 nucleotide sequence: TGTGCTAGCAGCCTCTCGTTGGCCAGCGGGAGGGCCGGGGAGCTGTTTTTT. Residues: CASSLSLASGRAGELFF.

This rearrangement joins TRBV19 to TRBJ2-7, with D possibly matching TRBD2 (5 bases). CDR1 and CDR2 from the germline V gene are LNHDA and SQIVND (reference sequence). Trimming removed 6 bases at V and 6 bases at J, with 24 bases between. The CDR3 runs to 16 residues. The CDR3: CASSPDRGLPGSEQYF. CDR3 nucleotide sequence: TGTGCCAGTAGCCCAGATCGAGGGCTCCCAGGTTCCGAGCAGTACTTC.

The chain has TRBV7-2 and TRBJ2-7; 7 bases fit TRBD1. Germline trimming cut 5 bases from V and 6 bases from J; bases unmatched to any gene: 10. This CDR3 is built from 14 residues. Germline lookup yields CDR1 SGHTA and CDR2 FQGNSA. Here the CDR3 DNA reads TGTGCCAGCAGCCCAGGGACAGTAGTATTCGAGCAGTACTTC. This codes for CASSPGTVVFEQYF.

The rearrangement joins TRBV19 to TRBJ1-2; D unclear. V lost 7 bases, J lost 1 base, and 13 bases lay in between. Germline V gene lookup returns CDR1 LNHDA and CDR2 SQIVND (reference sequence). This CDR3 spans 14 amino acids. The CDR3 protein is CASKWSGGNYGYTF. The CDR3 DNA reads as TGTGCCAGTAAATGGAGTGGCGGTAACTATGGCTACACCTTC.

The J gene is TRBJ2-1, the V gene TRBV19; 8 positions agree with TRBD2. Germline CDR1 and CDR2: LNHDA and SQIVND (reference sequence). The CDR3 totals 16 residues. V was pared by 0 bases and J by 8 bases, with 9 bases of the junction left unmatched. This CDR3 reads CASSIEVLAGRYEQFF. DNA for the CDR3: TGTGCCAGTAGTATAGAGGTTCTAGCGGGTCGATATGAGCAGTTCTTC.